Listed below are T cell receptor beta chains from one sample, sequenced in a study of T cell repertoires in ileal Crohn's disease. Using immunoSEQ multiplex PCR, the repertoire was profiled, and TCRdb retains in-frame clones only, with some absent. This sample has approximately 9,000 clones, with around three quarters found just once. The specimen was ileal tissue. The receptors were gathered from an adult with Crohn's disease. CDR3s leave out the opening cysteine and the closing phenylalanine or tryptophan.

CDR3: ASSLREGKAF
V: TRBV7-3

CDR3: ASSLESLGGEKLF
V: TRBV5-5

CDR3: ASSESPDRSSYNSPLH
V: TRBV9

CDR3: AWNTGTGRYGYT
V: TRBV30

CDR3: ASSKGQGTVDAYT
V: TRBV21-1

CDR3: ASSLDLGELF
V: TRBV11-3

CDR3: ASSPGGQEQETQY
V: TRBV21-1

CDR3: AWSGRGSGNQPQH
V: TRBV30

CDR3: ASSDRGGNQPQH
V: TRBV30

CDR3: ASSQWTGKSEKLF
V: TRBV14

CDR3: ASSLDTARGANVLT
V: TRBV5-1

CDR3: ASSLLALDEQF
V: TRBV11-2

CDR3: ASSRKQGGNSPLH
V: TRBV6-5

CDR3: ASSLMGRTSGGETQY
V: TRBV7-8

CDR3: ATGGGVGEQY
V: TRBV6-1

CDR3: ASRGLGRPEAF
V: TRBV27

CDR3: ASSPGQGGEQY
V: TRBV7-7

CDR3: ASSSTPKGETQY
V: TRBV7-6